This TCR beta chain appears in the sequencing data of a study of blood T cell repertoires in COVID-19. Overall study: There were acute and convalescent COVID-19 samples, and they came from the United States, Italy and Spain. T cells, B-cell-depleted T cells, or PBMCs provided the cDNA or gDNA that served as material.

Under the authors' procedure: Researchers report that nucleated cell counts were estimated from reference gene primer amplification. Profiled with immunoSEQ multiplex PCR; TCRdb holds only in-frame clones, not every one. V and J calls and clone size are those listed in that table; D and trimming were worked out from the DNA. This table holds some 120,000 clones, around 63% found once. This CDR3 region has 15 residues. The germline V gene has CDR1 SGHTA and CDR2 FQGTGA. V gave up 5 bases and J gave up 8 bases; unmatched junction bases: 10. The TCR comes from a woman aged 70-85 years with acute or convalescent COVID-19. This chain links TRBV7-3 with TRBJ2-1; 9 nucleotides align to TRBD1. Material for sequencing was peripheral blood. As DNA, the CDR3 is TGTGCCAGCAGCGAACCCGGGACAGGGTTACATGAGCAGTTCTTC. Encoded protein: CASSEPGTGLHEQFF.